This passage covers 7 T cell receptor beta chains from one sample sequenced in a study of blood T cell repertoires in COVID-19. The assay was immunoSEQ multiplex PCR, and TCRdb's table has in-frame clones only and misses some. The sample lists some 300,000 clones; 85% to 90% were seen once. The source material was peripheral blood. These receptors were obtained from a man aged 65 to 85 with acute or convalescent COVID-19.

This chain connects TRBV2 to TRBJ2-7, with 10 bases matching TRBD1. V lost 6 bases and J lost 5; bases outside the gene matches: 16. The germline V gene has CDR1 SNHLY and CDR2 FYNNEI. The CDR3 consists of 17 residues. The CDR3 reads CASRSSGTGVRLHEQYF. The CDR3 nucleotides read TGTGCCAGCAGATCATCCGGGACAGGGGTCCGCCTCCACGAGCAGTACTTC. Variable domain in full (rest from reference TRBV2 and TRBJ2-7): EPEVTQTPSHQVTQMGQEVILRCVPISNHLYFYWYRQILGQKVEFLVSFYNNEISEKSEIFDDQFSVERPDGSNFTLKIRSTKLEDSAMYFCASRSSGTGVRLHEQYFGPGTRLTVT.

This rearrangement joins TRBV5-6 to TRBJ2-7; D uncertain. V lost 3 bases to trimming and J lost 7 bases, with 8 bases between them. This CDR3 has 11 amino acids. Germline-derived CDR1 and CDR2 are SGHDT and YYEEEE. The DNA for the CDR3 is TGTGCCAGCAGCTGGCAGGTGGAGCAGTACTTC. Encoded protein: CASSWQVEQYF.

In this sample, this clone turned up a few times. The rearrangement links TRBV28 to TRBJ2-7, with D possibly matching TRBD2 (6 bases). This CDR3 contains 15 residues. CDR1 is MDHEN, CDR2 SYDVKM, per germline. The germline V and J ends were trimmed by 5 bases and 3 bases, with 17 bases remaining between them. The CDR3 protein is CASSRHGARDYEQYF. CDR3 nucleotide sequence: TGTGCCAGCAGTCGTCATGGGGCGCGGGACTACGAGCAGTACTTC.

Points on this clone: Other DNA sequences in the same sample also yield this CDR3. The V gene is TRBV5-6, the J gene TRBJ1-2, with 7 bases aligning to TRBD1. Germline lookup yields CDR1 SGHDT and CDR2 YYEEEE. This CDR3 region has 13 residues. V lost 5 bases to trimming and J lost 3 bases; unmatched junction nucleotides: 4. CDR3 DNA sequence: TGTGCCAGCAGTCCCACAGGGGACTATGGCTACACCTTC. It encodes CASSPTGDYGYTF.

J is TRBJ2-7 and V is TRBV7-2; 8 bases are a match to TRBD2. This CDR3 is built from 14 residues. Germline V lookup: CDR1 SGHTA, CDR2 FQGNSA. V was clipped by 5 bases and J by 3 bases; unmatched bases: 6. The CDR3 coding sequence is TGTGCCAGCAGCCGTCCCGGGACTAGCTACGAGCAGTACTTC. Translation: CASSRPGTSYEQYF.

The rearrangement links TRBV6-2 or TRBV6-3 to TRBJ2-3; 14 positions match TRBD2. V shed 2 bases and J 7 bases; nucleotides not matched to a gene: 5. CDR1 is MNHEY and CDR2 is SVGEGT in the germline V gene. The CDR3 is 16 amino acids. CDR3 sequence: CASSYGTSGRGYTQYF. The CDR3 nucleotides are TGTGCCAGCAGTTACGGGACTAGCGGGAGAGGTTATACGCAGTATTTT.

The chain employs TRBV19 and TRBJ1-2, with D hard to call. V was shortened by 2 bases and J by 5 bases, with 15 bases between the two germline ends. The CDR3 consists of 15 residues. Looked up from germline, CDR1 is LNHDA and CDR2 is SQIVND (reference sequence). The CDR3 DNA sequence: TGTGCCAGTAGTATAACGCCGAGGCAGAAATATGGCTACACCTTC. This gives the protein CASSITPRQKYGYTF.